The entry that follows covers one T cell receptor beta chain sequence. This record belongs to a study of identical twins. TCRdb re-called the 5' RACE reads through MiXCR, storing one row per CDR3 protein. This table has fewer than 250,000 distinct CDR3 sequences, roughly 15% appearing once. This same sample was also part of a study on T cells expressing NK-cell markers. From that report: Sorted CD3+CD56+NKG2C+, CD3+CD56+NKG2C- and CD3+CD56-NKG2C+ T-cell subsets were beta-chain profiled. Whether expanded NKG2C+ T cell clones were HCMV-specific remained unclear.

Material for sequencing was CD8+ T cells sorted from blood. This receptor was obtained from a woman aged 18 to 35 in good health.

The CDR3, as DNA: TGTGCCAGCAGTATGGTCCGGGACTCTGGGGCCAACGTCCTGACTTTC. This translates into CASSMVRDSGANVLTF. J is TRBJ2-6 and V is TRBV6-1, with a weak D call TRBD2 (5 bases). Between the trimmed V and J ends, which lost 5 bases and 0 bases, there was a span of 11 bases. The germline gives CDR1 MNHNS, CDR2 SASEGT. The CDR3 has 16 residues.